The sequence of this TCR beta chain was determined in a study of blood T cell repertoires in COVID-19. In the study overall: Samples of COVID-19 (acute and convalescent) were obtained from the United States, Italy and Spain. From T cells, B-cell-depleted T cells, or PBMCs came the material, which was cDNA or gDNA.

TCRdb's table, derived via immunoSEQ multiplex PCR, lists solely in-frame clones and lacks some. This sample has 300,000 to 400,000 clones, with more than 80% found just once. This clone was recorded only once. Sequencing input: peripheral blood. The receptor was derived from a woman aged 25-40 years with COVID-19, enrolled during active disease.

For the CDR3, the DNA is TGTGCCAGCGGCCAGACAGGGAGGAGGGAGACCCAGTACTTC. Its protein is CASGQTGRRETQYF. The chain combines TRBV2 with TRBJ2-5; the D gene is possibly TRBD1 (7 bases). Trimming took off 8 bases at V and 5 bases at J, with 18 bases between the two ends. Germline loops: CDR1 SNHLY, CDR2 FYNNEI. The CDR3 covers 14 residues.